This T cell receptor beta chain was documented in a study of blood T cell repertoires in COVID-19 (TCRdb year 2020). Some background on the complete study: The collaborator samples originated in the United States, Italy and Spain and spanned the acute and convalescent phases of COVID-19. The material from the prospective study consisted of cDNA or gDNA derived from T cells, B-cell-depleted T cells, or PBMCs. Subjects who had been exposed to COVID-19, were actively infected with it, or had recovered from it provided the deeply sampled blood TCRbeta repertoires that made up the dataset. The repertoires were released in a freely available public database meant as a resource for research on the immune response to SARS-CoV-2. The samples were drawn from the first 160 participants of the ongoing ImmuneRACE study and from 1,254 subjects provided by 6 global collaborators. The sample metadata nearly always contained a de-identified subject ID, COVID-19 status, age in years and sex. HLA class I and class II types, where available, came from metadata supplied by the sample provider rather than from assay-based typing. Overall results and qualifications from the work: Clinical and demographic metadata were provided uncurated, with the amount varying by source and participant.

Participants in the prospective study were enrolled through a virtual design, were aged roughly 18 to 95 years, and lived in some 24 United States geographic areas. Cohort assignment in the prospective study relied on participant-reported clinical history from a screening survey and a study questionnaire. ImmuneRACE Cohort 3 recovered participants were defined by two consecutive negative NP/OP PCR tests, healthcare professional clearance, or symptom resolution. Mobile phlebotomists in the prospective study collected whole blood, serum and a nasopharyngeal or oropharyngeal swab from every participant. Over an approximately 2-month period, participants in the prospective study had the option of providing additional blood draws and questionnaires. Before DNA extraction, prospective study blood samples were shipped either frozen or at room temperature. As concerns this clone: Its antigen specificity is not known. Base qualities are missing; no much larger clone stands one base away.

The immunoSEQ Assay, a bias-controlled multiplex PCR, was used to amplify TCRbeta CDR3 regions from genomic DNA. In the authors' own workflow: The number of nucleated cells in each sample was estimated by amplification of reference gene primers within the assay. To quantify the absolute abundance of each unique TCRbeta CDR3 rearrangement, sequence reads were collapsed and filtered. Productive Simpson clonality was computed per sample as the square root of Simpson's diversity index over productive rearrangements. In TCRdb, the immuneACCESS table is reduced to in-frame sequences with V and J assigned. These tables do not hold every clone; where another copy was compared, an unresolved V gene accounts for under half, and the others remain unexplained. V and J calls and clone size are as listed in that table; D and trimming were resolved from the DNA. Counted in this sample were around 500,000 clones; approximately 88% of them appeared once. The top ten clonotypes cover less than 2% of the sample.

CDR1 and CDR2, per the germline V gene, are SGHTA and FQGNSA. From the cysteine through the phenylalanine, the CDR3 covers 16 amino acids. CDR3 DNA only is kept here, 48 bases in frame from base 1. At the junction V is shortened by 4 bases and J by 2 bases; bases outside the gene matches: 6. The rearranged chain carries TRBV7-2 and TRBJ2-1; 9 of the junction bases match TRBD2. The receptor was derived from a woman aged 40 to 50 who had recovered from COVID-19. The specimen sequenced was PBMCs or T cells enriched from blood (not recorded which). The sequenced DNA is TGTGCCAGCAGCTCGCAAGGGACTAGCACCTACAATGAGCAGTTCTTC. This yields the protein CASSSQGTSTYNEQFF.